Below, 25 T cell receptor beta chains from the same sample are listed, as sequenced in a study of cytomegalovirus exposure and HLA in healthy donors. Assay used: immunoSEQ multiplex PCR; TCRdb lists only in-frame clones, some missing. The data contain about 250,000 clones, less than 90% of them singletons. Sequences were obtained from PBMCs. The source is a man between 18 and 29 years old in good health and CMV-seropositive.

The gene calls are TRBV28 and TRBJ1-1; no clear D gene. CDR3 length: 14 residues. Germline V CDR1 and CDR2: MDHEN, SYDVKM. V was cut by 7 bases and J by 5 bases, with 17 bases left in between. The CDR3 DNA reads TGTGCCAGCACCATGGACCTAACGGGGACTGAAGCTTTCTTT. It codes for CASTMDLTGTEAFF.

Concerning this clone: The same CDR3 can be traced to other DNA sequences in this sample. The genes are TRBV27 and TRBJ1-2, with D perhaps matching TRBD1 (6 bases). V lost 3 bases and J 4 bases, leaving 9 bases between the germline ends. The CDR3 extends over 13 amino acids. From germline, CDR1 is MNHEY and CDR2 SMNVEV (reference sequence). Written as DNA, the CDR3 is TGTGCCAGCAGTTTGGGGACAAGCTATGGCTACACCTTC. Amino acids: CASSLGTSYGYTF.

The V and J genes are TRBV9 and TRBJ2-2; D is perhaps TRBD2 (5 bases). The V gene lost 1 base and the J gene lost 1 base, with 8 bases spanning the gap. Germline V lookup: CDR1 SGDLS, CDR2 YYNGEE. This CDR3 is 15 amino acids long. The CDR3 DNA is TGTGCCAGCAGCGTAACGAGCGGGAACACCGGGGAGCTGTTTTTT. Its translation: CASSVTSGNTGELFF.

This clone was counted at least ten times. The rearrangement links TRBV27 to TRBJ2-7; 12 bases map to TRBD1. This CDR3 contains 15 residues. Losses at the gene ends were 6 bases for V and 3 bases for J; bases not matched to a gene: 6. CDR1 MNHEY and CDR2 SMNVEV come from the germline V gene (reference sequence). The CDR3 reads CASSTGTGGFYEQYF. As DNA, the CDR3 is TGTGCCAGCAGCACCGGGACAGGGGGCTTCTACGAGCAGTACTTC.

The genes are TRBV6-5 and TRBJ1-3; a weak D match, TRBD1 (6 bases). V was trimmed by 6 bases and J by 3 bases, leaving 9 bases between them. CDR1 MNHEY and CDR2 SVGAGI come from the germline V gene. The CDR3 contains 13 residues. The CDR3 here is CASSPGVGNTIYF. The CDR3 nucleotides read TGTGCCAGCAGCCCAGGGGTTGGAAACACCATATATTTT.

This sequence joins TRBV6-5 and TRBJ1-2; TRBD1 matches at 7 bases. J gave up 7 bases and V 6 bases, and 8 bases lay outside the gene matches. Germline V gene sequence: CDR1 MNHEY, CDR2 SVGAGI. The CDR3 is 13 amino acids. CDR3 region: CASSPQGGSGYTF. CDR3 nucleotide sequence: TGTGCCAGCAGCCCGCAGGGGGGATCTGGCTACACCTTC.

The rearrangement links TRBV5-4 to TRBJ1-2, with D perhaps TRBD1 (6 bases). This CDR3 contains 16 residues. CDR1 and CDR2 from the germline V gene are SGHNT and YYREEE (reference sequence). V lost 2 bases and J 4 bases, leaving 18 bases between the germline ends. CDR3 in DNA: TGTGCCAGCAGCTTTGCCAAGGGGGTAGGATCCTATGGCTACACCTTC. Its protein product is CASSFAKGVGSYGYTF.

V is TRBV5-1 and J is TRBJ2-1; 12 bases are shared with TRBD2. Germline CDR1 reads SGHRS; CDR2 reads YFSETQ. The CDR3 contains 17 residues. Germline trimming cut 4 bases from V and 8 bases from J; bases unmatched to any gene: 13. The CDR3 coding sequence is TGCGCCAGCAGCCCAGAGATGCTAGCGGGAGGGTGGTATGAGCAGTTCTTC. Its protein product is CASSPEMLAGGWYEQFF.

This chain joins TRBV19 and TRBJ1-3, with D uncertain. V lost 7 bases, J lost 2 bases, and 12 bases lay in between. The germline gives CDR1 LNHDA, CDR2 SQIVND (reference sequence). The CDR3 is made up of 14 amino acids. The CDR3 DNA reads as TGTGCCAGTAACCTAGCACTAACTGGAAACACCATATATTTT. Its protein is CASNLALTGNTIYF.

V usage is TRBV5-8 and J usage is TRBJ1-5, with unresolved D. Per germline, CDR1 SGHTS and CDR2 YDEGEE. V was cut by 0 bases and J by 9 bases, with 10 bases left in between. The CDR3 is made up of 13 amino acids. CDR3 region: CASSLGRSWPQHF. The DNA of the CDR3 is TGTGCCAGCAGCTTGGGGCGTTCTTGGCCCCAGCATTTT.

The chain carries TRBV30 and TRBJ2-2; TRBD2 agrees at 7 bases. CDR1 GTSNPN and CDR2 SVGIG come from the germline V gene (reference sequence). This CDR3 is built from 15 residues. The junction had 11 bases not matched to a gene; V was cut back by 2 bases and J by 8 bases. The DNA for the CDR3 is TGTGCCTGGAGTCCCCTGGGGCTAGCGGTTGGGGAGCTGTTTTTT. Translated, it gives CAWSPLGLAVGELFF. Combining the CDR3 with reference TRBV30 and TRBJ2-2 gives the whole variable domain SQTIHQWPATLVQPVGSPLSLECTVEGTSNPNLYWYRQAAGRGLQLLFYSVGIGQISSEVPQNLSASRPQDRQFILSSKKLLLSDSGFYLCAWSPLGLAVGELFFGEGSRLTVL.

The chain carries TRBV2 and TRBJ2-7, with D perhaps given as TRBD1 or TRBD2 (7 bases each). CDR3 length equals 15 residues. Trimming removed 3 bases at V and 4 bases at J, with 16 bases between. The germline V gene has CDR1 SNHLY and CDR2 FYNNEI. CDR3 bases: TGTGCCAGCAGTGAGCAGACAGGGAGGGAGTACGAGCAGTACTTC. It codes for CASSEQTGREYEQYF.

The chain couples TRBV27 to TRBJ1-1; D ambiguous. The CDR3 contains 15 residues. CDR1 and CDR2 (germline): MNHEY, SMNVEV (reference sequence). The V end lost 2 bases, the J end lost 0 bases, and 10 bases lay between the germline ends. The CDR3 DNA follows: TGTGCCAGCAGTTTACTCTCAGACTTGAACACTGAAGCTTTCTTT. Its translation is CASSLLSDLNTEAFF.

With respect to this clone: Because the CDR3 is missing its conserved closing phenylalanine or tryptophan, this is likely a read error. The limits of the CDR3 on the DNA are not certain, so only TCRdb's listed CDR3 is given. The chain is built from TRBV5-6 and TRBJ1-2. Germline CDR1 SGHDT, CDR2 YYEEEE. The CDR3 comprises 12 residues, both ends counted. CDR3 region: CASSWGPDGQDC.

The chain couples TRBV27 to TRBJ1-2, with 7 bases aligning to TRBD1. CDR3 length: 14 residues. The trim removed 5 bases at V and 3 bases at J, leaving 6 bases unmatched. Germline V gives CDR1 MNHEY, CDR2 SMNVEV (reference sequence). The CDR3 here is CASSPTGTYYGYTF. CDR3 in DNA: TGTGCCAGCAGTCCGACAGGGACCTACTATGGCTACACCTTC.

The chain is built from TRBV5-4 and TRBJ2-7; the D gene is possibly TRBD1 (5 bases). The V end was cut by 4 bases, the J end by 6 bases, with 11 bases between. The CDR3 sequence is 12 residues long. Looked up from germline, CDR1 is SGHNT and CDR2 is YYREEE (reference sequence). The CDR3 loop reads CASSQGSPEQYF. The CDR3 DNA sequence: TGTGCCAGCAGCCAGGGCTCACCCGAGCAGTACTTC.

The rearrangement uses TRBV6-1 and TRBJ2-7; 10 bases are a match to TRBD1. Trimming took 7 bases from V and 0 from J; bases not matched to a gene: 6. Germline V lookup: CDR1 MNHNS, CDR2 SASEGT. CDR3 length equals 15 residues. The CDR3 DNA is TGTGCCAGCACCAGACAGGGGGCGAGCTCCTACGAGCAGTACTTC. Its protein product is CASTRQGASSYEQYF.

This chain links TRBV5-1 with TRBJ1-1; D is ambiguous. Between the trimmed V and J ends, which lost 5 bases and 1 base, there was a span of 12 bases. The V gene's germline CDR1 is SGHRS and CDR2 YFSETQ. The length of the CDR3 is 14 residues. This chain's CDR3 is CASRLDGANTEAFF. CDR3 DNA: TGCGCCAGCAGACTTGACGGAGCGAACACTGAAGCTTTCTTT. The full variable domain, completed using reference TRBV5-1 and TRBJ1-1, is KAGVTQTPRYLIKTRGQQVTLSCSPISGHRSVSWYQQTPGQGLQFLFEYFSETQRNKGNFPGRFSGRQFSNSRSEMNVSTLELGDSALYLCASRLDGANTEAFFGQGTRLTVV.

The chain joins TRBV5-1 to TRBJ2-1; TRBD2 matches at 7 bases. V gave up 4 bases and J gave up 8 bases; unmatched junction bases: 6. The CDR3 length is 13 residues. Germline V gives CDR1 SGHRS, CDR2 YFSETQ. This CDR3 is CASSTGTNDEQFF. The DNA of the CDR3 is TGCGCCAGCAGCACCGGGACTAACGATGAGCAGTTCTTC.

This clone was picked up a small number of times. The V gene is TRBV2, the J gene TRBJ1-2; D unresolved. The ends were cut back, 1 base at V and 5 bases at J, with 8 bases in the middle. Germline CDR1 reads SNHLY; CDR2 reads FYNNEI. The CDR3 spans 13 residues. CDR3 residues: CASSEGTRYGYTF. The CDR3 DNA reads TGTGCCAGCAGTGAAGGGACTAGGTATGGCTACACCTTC.

The V gene is TRBV5-1, the J gene TRBJ2-3, with D perhaps being TRBD1 or TRBD2 (6 bases each). V was shortened by 0 bases and J by 7 bases, with 15 bases between the two germline ends. In germline, CDR1 is SGHRS, CDR2 YFSETQ. This CDR3 has 15 residues. CDR3 amino acids: CASSLEAIGGHTQYF. For the CDR3, the DNA is TGCGCCAGCAGCTTGGAAGCAATCGGGGGCCATACGCAGTATTTT. The full variable domain, in which reference TRBV5-1 and TRBJ2-3 provide the parts outside the CDR3, is KAGVTQTPRYLIKTRGQQVTLSCSPISGHRSVSWYQQTPGQGLQFLFEYFSETQRNKGNFPGRFSGRQFSNSRSEMNVSTLELGDSALYLCASSLEAIGGHTQYFGPGTRLTVL.

The V call is TRBV6-1, the J call TRBJ2-3, with 9 bases aligning to TRBD1. The CDR3 is made up of 15 amino acids. Germline lookup yields CDR1 MNHNS and CDR2 SASEGT. V lost 6 bases, J lost 0 bases, and 4 bases stayed unmatched. CDR3 in amino acids: CASRGTGSSTDTQYF. The CDR3 nucleotides read TGTGCCAGCAGGGGGACAGGGTCTAGCACAGATACGCAGTATTTT.

The chain carries TRBV5-6 and TRBJ2-5; D possibly uses TRBD1 or TRBD2 (5 bases each). V gave up 2 bases and J gave up 2 bases, with 10 bases separating them. The CDR3 has 14 residues. Germline lookup yields CDR1 SGHDT and CDR2 YYEEEE. CDR3: CASSFGTQQETQYF. CDR3 coding DNA: TGTGCCAGCAGCTTCGGGACCCAACAAGAGACCCAGTACTTC. The variable domain in full, with the rest retrieved from reference TRBV5-6 and TRBJ2-5, is DAGVTQSPTHLIKTRGQQVTLRCSPKSGHDTVSWYQQALGQGPQFIFQYYEEEERQRGNFPDRFSGHQFPNYSSELNVNALLLGDSALYLCASSFGTQQETQYFGPGTRLLVL.

The V call is TRBV9, the J call TRBJ1-2, with 7 nucleotides matching TRBD1. The CDR3 is made up of 14 amino acids. Looked up from germline, CDR1 is SGDLS and CDR2 is YYNGEE. V lost 0 bases and J lost 4; bases outside the gene matches: 3. The DNA for the CDR3 is TGTGCCAGCAGCGTAGATCAGGGGGGCTATGGCTACACCTTC. It is translated as CASSVDQGGYGYTF.

V and J are TRBV4-3 and TRBJ2-7; 11 nucleotides agree with TRBD2. The CDR3 runs 15 residues. Germline V gene data show CDR1 as LGHNA and CDR2 as YSLEER. With V trimmed by 1 base and J by 4 bases, 3 bases remained unmatched. CDR3 nucleotides: TGCGCCAGCAGCCAAGTACTAGCGGGAGAGTACGAGCAGTACTTC. Its translation is CASSQVLAGEYEQYF.